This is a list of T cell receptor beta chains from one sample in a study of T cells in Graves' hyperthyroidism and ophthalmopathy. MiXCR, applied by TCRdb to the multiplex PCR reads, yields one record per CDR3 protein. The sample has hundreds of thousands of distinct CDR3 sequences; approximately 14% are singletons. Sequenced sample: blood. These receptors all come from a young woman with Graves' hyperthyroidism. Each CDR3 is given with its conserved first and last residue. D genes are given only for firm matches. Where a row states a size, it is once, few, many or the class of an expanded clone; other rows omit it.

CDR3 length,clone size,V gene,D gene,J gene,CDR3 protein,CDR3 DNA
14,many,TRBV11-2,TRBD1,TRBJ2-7,CASSPGTGGYEQYF,TGTGCCAGCAGCCCAGGGACAGGGGGGTACGAGCAGTACTTC
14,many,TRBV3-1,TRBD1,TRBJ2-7,CASSPRDRGQEQYF,TGTGCCAGCAGCCCCCGGGACAGGGGGCAGGAGCAGTACTTC
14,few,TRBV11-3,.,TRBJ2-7,CASSLFGGGYEQYF,TGTGCCAGCAGCTTATTCGGCGGAGGCTACGAGCAGTACTTC
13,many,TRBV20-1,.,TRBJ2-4,CSARDTGSNIQYF,TGCAGTGCTAGAGATACAGGGTCAAACATTCAGTACTTC
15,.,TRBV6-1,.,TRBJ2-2,CASSTPRGRTGELFF,TGTGCCAGCAGTACCCCGCGGGGGCGGACCGGGGAGCTGTTTTTT
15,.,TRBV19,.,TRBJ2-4,CASSIVAGAKNIQYF,TGTGCCAGTAGTATTGTGGCAGGGGCCAAAAACATTCAGTACTTC
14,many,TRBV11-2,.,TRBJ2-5,CASSPGGSQETQYF,TGTGCCAGCAGCCCTGGGGGGTCCCAAGAGACCCAGTACTTC
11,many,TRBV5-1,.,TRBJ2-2,CASFKGGELFF,TGCGCCAGCTTCAAGGGGGGGGAGCTGTTTTTT
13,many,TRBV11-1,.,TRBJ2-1,CASSLVLIGEQFF,TGTGCCAGCAGCTTAGTACTTATCGGTGAGCAGTTCTTC
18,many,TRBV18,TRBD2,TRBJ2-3,CASSPIGTSGSRADTQYF,TGTGCCAGCTCACCAATAGGGACTAGCGGGAGTCGTGCAGATACGCAGTATTTT
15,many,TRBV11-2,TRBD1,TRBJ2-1,CASSLRDRVSDEQFF,TGTGCCAGCAGCCTGAGGGACAGGGTTAGCGATGAGCAGTTCTTC
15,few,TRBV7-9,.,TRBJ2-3,CASSLGYSRADTQYF,TGTGCCAGCAGCTTAGGGTACTCACGGGCAGATACGCAGTATTTT
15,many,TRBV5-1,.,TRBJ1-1,CASSLQGTMNTEAFF,TGCGCCAGCAGCTTGCAGGGAACAATGAACACTGAAGCTTTCTTT
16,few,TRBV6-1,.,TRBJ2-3,CASSFYSPLITDTQYF,TGTGCCAGCAGTTTCTATAGCCCTCTAATCACAGATACGCAGTATTTT
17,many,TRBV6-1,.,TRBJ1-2,CASSEPGLAPSGYGYTF,TGTGCCAGCAGTGAGCCGGGACTTGCACCCTCAGGCTATGGCTACACCTTC
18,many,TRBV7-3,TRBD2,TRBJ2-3,CASSILGAAGGSTDTQYF,TGTGCCAGCAGCATACTGGGGGCCGCGGGAGGGAGCACAGATACGCAGTATTTT
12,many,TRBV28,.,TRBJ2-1,CASSLLVHEQFF,TGTGCCAGCAGTTTATTAGTCCATGAGCAGTTCTTC
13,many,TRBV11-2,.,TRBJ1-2,CASSTRLDYGYTF,TGTGCCAGCAGCACCCGACTGGACTATGGCTACACCTTC
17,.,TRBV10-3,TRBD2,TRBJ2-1,CAISEGRLAGPRSEQFF,TGTGCCATCAGTGAGGGAAGACTAGCGGGACCGCGTAGTGAGCAGTTCTTC
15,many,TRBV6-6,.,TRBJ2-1,CASSYGGRGSDEQFF,TGTGCCAGCAGTTACGGGGGCAGGGGTTCGGATGAGCAGTTCTTC
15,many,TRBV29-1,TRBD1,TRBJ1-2,CSARTPDRGLEGYTF,TGCAGCGCTAGAACCCCGGACAGGGGGCTTGAGGGCTACACCTTC
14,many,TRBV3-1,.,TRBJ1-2,CASSQDGGLRGYTF,TGTGCCAGCAGCCAAGATGGGGGGTTGCGTGGCTACACCTTC
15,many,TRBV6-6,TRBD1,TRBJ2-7,CASSYLTGSGYEQYF,TGTGCCAGCAGTTACCTGACAGGGTCAGGCTACGAGCAGTACTTC
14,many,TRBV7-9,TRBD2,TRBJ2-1,CASRYSGGRNEQFF,TGTGCCAGCCGTTATAGCGGGGGCCGCAATGAGCAGTTCTTC
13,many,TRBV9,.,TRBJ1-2,CASSVGQNYGYTF,TGTGCCAGCAGCGTAGGGCAGAACTATGGCTACACCTTC
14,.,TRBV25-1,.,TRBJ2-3,CASSEFGGTDTQYF,TGTGCCAGCAGTGAATTTGGGGGAACAGATACGCAGTATTTT
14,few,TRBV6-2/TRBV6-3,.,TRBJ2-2,CASSFTAGAGELFF,TGTGCCAGCAGTTTTACCGCAGGGGCCGGGGAGCTGTTTTTT
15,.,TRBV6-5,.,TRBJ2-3,CASSYSELSTDTQYF,TGTGCCAGCAGTTACTCGGAATTAAGCACAGATACGCAGTATTTT
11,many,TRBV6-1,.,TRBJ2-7,CASSRRDEQYF,TGTGCCAGCAGTAGAAGGGACGAGCAGTACTTC